This T cell receptor (beta chain) was observed in a study of T cells after posttransplantation cyclophosphamide. As to this clone: The antigen remains unidentified.

General study findings and limits: Recipient CMV seropositivity and CMV reactivation strongly tracked TRB clonality. Tissue-infiltrating T cells from skin or gut overlapped little with blood T cells.

Cyclophosphamide on days +3 and +4 followed busulfan-fludarabine conditioning and a marrow graft. The CDR3 is 14 residues long. Germline CDR1 is SGHTA and CDR2 is FQGNSA. Trimming removed 5 bases from V and 7 bases from J, with 12 bases in between. Assay used: immunoSEQ multiplex PCR; TCRdb lists only in-frame clones, some missing. The sample yields more than 9,000 clones, about nine tenths seen once. This sequence joins TRBV7-2 and TRBJ1-6; D gene ambiguous. Sequenced here: CD4+ T cells sorted from PBMCs, sampled after allogeneic stem cell transplant with posttransplant cyclophosphamide. The receptor comes from a male patient in his thirties who received an allogeneic stem cell transplant from a related donor, was CMV-positive, and had acute GVHD only. Some of the T cells might come from the graft donor. CDR3 sequence reads: CASSNAGRNSPLHF. CDR3 DNA: TGTGCCAGCAGCAACGCCGGGAGGAATTCACCCCTCCACTTT. Filled out from reference TRBV7-2 and TRBJ1-6, the complete variable domain reads GAGVSQSPSNKVTEKGKDVELRCDPISGHTALYWYRQSLGQGLEFLIYFQGNSAPDKSGLPSDRFSAERTGGSVSTLTIQRTQQEDSAVYLCASSNAGRNSPLHFGNGTRLTVT.